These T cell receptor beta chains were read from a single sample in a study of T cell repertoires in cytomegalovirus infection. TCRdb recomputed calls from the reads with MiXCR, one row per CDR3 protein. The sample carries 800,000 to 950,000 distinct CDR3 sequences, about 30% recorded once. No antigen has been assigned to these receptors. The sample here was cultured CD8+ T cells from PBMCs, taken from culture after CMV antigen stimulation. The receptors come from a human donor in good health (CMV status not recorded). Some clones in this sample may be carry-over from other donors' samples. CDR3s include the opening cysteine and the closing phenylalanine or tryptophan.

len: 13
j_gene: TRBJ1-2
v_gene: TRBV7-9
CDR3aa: CASRGSGDYGYTF

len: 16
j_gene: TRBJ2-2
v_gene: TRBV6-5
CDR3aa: CASSYQGQGLTGELFF

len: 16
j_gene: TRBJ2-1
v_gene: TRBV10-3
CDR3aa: CAISDPLSGAYNEQFF

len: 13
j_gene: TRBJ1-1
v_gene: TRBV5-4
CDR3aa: CASSFEGTPEAFF

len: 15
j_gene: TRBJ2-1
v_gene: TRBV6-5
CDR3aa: CASSYSTSGFIEQFF

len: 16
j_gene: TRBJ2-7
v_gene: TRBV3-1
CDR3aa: CASSLRPGLLSYEQYF

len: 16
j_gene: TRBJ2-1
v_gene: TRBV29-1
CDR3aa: CSVEGELAGDYNEQFF

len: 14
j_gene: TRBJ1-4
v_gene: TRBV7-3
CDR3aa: CASSSDGDNEKLFF

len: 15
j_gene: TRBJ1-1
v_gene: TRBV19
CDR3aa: CASSTRQGANTEAFF

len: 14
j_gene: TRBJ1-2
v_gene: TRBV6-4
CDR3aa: CASSDAAGAYGYTF

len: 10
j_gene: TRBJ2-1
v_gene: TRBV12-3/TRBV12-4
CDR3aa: CASTRNEQFF

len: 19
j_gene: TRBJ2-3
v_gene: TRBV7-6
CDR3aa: CASSPRSSVGATSTDTQYF

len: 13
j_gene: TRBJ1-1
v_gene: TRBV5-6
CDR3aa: CASSSVDSNEAFF

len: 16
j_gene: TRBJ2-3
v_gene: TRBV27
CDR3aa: CASSERLVLGTDTQYF

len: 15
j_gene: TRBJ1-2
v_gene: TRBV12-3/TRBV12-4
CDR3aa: CASSLAQVSNYGYTF

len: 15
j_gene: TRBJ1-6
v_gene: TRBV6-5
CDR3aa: CASSWSGVDNSPLHF

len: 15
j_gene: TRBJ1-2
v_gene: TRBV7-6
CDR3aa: CASSSGRGPSYGYTF

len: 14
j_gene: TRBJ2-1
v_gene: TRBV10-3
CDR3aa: CAIKGNLSYNEQFF

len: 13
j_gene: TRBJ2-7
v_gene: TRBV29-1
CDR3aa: CSVEGDSHYEQYF

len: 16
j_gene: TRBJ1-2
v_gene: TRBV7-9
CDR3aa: CASSPLGTGLNYGYTF

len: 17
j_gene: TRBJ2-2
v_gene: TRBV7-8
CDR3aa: CASSRTSGAPNTGELFF

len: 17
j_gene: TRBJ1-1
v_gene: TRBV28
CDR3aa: CASSPLLTVQWNTEAFF

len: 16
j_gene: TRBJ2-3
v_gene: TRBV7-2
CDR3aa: CASSPAGGRGGDTQYF

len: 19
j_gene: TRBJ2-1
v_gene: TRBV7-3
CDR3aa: CASSPSGGGTLLAYNEQFF

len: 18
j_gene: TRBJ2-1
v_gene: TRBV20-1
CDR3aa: CSARKLGRGGFSYNEQFF

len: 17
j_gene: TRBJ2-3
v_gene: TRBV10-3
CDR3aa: CAISESGAGGTTDTQYF

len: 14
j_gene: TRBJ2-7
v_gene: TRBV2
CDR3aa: CASSAGVSADEQYF

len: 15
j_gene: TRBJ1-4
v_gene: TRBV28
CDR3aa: CASSYRDRGSEKLFF

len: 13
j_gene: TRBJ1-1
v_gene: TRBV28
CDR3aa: CASSRVLNTEAFF

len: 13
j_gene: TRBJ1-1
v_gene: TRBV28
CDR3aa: CASRRDMNTEAFF

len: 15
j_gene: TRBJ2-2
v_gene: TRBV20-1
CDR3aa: CSAKRGREDTGELFF

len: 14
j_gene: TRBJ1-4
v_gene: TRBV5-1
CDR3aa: CASSLVTTNEKLFF

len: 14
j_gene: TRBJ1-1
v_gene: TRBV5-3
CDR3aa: CASSLERSNTEAFF

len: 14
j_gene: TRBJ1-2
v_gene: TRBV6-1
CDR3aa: CASSFRGRLDGYTF

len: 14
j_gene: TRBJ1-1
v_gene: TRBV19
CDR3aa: CASSLPGAVTEAFF

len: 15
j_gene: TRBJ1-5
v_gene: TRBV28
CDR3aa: CASSTSEYSNQPQHF

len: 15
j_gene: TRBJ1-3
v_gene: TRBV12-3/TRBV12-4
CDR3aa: CASSLSHHSGNTIYF

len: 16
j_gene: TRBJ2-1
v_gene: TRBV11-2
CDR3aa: CASRLAVMSSYNEQFF

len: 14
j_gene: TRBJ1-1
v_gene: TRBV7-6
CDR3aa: CASSLATTPNEAFF

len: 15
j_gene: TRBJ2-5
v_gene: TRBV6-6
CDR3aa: CASSYSFGKKETQYF

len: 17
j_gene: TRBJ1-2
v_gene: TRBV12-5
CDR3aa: CASGPGQRGTSRYGYTF

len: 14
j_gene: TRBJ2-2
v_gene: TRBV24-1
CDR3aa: CATIATGDTGELFF

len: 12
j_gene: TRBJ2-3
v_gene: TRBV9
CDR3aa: CASSVAKDTQYF

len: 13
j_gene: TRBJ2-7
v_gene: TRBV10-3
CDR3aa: CAINPGGAGEQYF

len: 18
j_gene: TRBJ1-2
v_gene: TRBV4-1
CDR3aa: CASSQDLPSTGLNYGYTF

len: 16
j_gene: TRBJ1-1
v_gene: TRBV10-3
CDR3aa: CAISESRRQPNTEAFF

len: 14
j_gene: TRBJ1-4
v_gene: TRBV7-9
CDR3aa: CASSLGGEVEKLFF

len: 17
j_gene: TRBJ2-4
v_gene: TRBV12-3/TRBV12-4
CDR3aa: CASSVPGDRGFGNIQYF

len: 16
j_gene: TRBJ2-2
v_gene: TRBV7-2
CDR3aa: CASSSGTGWSTGELFF

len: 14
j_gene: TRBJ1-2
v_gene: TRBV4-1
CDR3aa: CASSSRSGGAGYTF

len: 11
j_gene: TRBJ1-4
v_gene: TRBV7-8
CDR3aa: CASGTGGKLFF

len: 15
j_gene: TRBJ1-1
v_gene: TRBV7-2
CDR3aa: CASSLGPGTHTEAFF

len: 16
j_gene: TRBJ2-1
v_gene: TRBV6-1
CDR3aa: CASSARAGGRYNEQFF

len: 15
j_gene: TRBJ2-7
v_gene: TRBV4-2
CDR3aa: CANSPVRDYLYEQYF

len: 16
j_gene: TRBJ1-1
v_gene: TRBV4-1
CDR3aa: CASSQSFAGSNTEAFF